This entry concerns a single T cell receptor beta chain. The antigen remains undetermined. The data belong to a study of T cell responses to AZD1222 COVID-19 vaccine. Findings and caveats of the study: Dominant CD4 TCR responses targeted spike regions 160-218 and 743-854. Clonal diversity was possibly underestimated; the donors were predominantly white British and more often female. Rises in breadth and depth of Spike-specific TCRs came after two AZD1222 doses.

This CDR3 has 13 residues. The ends were cut back, 4 bases at V and 3 bases at J, with 10 bases in the middle. The germline CDR1 and CDR2 sequences are LGHDT and YNNKEL (reference sequence). Generated by immunoSEQ multiplex PCR, the TCRdb table keeps only in-frame clones and is missing some. The sample contains 90,000 to 130,000 clones, over 85% of which appear only once. Here the sequenced sample was peripheral blood, taken on day 0 of MenACWY control vaccination. The chain joins TRBV3-1 (or the pseudogene TRBV3-2) to TRBJ2-7; no clear D gene. The origin of this receptor is an adult in good health. In nucleotides, the CDR3 is TGTGCCAGCAGCCGGTCAGAAAGCTACGAGCAGTACTTC. This encodes CASSRSESYEQYF.